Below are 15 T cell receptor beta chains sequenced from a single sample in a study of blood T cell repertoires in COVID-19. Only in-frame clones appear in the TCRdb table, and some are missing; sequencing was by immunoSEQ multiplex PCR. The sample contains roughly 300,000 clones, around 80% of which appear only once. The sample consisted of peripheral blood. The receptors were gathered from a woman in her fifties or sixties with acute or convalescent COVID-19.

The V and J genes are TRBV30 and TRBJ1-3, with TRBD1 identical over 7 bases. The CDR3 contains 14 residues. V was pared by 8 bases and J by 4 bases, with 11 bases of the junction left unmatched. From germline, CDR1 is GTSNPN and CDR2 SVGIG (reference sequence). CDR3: CAQTVGTAGNTIYF. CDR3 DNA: TGTGCCCAAACGGTCGGGACAGCCGGAAACACCATATATTTT. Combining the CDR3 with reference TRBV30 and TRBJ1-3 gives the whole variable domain SQTIHQWPATLVQPVGSPLSLECTVEGTSNPNLYWYRQAAGRGLQLLFYSVGIGQISSEVPQNLSASRPQDRQFILSSKKLLLSDSGFYLCAQTVGTAGNTIYFGEGSWLTVV.

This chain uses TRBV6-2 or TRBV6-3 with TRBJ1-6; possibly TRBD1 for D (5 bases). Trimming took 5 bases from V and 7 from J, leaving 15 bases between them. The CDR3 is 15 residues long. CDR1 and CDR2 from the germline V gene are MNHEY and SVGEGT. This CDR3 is CASSTLTVRNSPLHF. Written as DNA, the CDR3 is TGTGCCAGCAGTACATTGACAGTCCGGAATTCACCCCTCCACTTT.

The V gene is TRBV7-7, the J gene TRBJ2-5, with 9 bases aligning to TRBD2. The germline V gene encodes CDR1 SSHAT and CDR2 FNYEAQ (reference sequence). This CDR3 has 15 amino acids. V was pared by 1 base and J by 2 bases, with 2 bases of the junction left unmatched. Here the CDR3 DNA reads TGTGCCAGCAGCTTAGGAGCGGGGGGTCAAGAGACCCAGTACTTC. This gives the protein CASSLGAGGQETQYF.

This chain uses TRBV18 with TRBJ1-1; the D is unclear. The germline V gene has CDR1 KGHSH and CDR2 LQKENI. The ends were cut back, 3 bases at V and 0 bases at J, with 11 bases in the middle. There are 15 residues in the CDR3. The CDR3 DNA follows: TGTGCCAGCTCACCGGGTCAGGCTATGAACACTGAAGCTTTCTTT. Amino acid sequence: CASSPGQAMNTEAFF.

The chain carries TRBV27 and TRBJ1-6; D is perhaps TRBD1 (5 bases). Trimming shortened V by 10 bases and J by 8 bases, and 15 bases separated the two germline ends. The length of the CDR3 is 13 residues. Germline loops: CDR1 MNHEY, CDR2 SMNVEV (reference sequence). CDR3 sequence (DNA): TGTGCCATTTCTCGGGGGGGGGATTCACCCCTCCACTTT. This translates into CAISRGGDSPLHF.

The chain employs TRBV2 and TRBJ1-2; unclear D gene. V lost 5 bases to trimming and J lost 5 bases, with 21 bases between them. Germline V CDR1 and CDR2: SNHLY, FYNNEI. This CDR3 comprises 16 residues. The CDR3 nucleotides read TGTGCCAGCAGTAATATAAGGACCTCTTGGGAGTATGGCTACACCTTC. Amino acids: CASSNIRTSWEYGYTF.

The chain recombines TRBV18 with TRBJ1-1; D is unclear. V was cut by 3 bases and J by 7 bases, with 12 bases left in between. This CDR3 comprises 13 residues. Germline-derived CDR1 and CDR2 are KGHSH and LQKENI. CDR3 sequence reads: CASSPLPGVEAFF. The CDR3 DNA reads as TGTGCCAGCTCACCCCTCCCAGGTGTTGAAGCTTTCTTT.

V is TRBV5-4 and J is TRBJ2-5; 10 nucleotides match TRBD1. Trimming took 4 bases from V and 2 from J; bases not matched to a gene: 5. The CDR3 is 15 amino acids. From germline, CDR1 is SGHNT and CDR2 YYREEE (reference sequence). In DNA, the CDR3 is TGTGCCAGCAGCCCTTGGACAGGGGGACAAGAGACCCAGTACTTC. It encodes CASSPWTGGQETQYF.

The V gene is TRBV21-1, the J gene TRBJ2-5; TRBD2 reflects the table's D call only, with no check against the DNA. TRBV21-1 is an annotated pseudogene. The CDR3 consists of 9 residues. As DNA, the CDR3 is TGTGCCTGCGGGGAGACCCAGTACTTC. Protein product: CACGETQYF.

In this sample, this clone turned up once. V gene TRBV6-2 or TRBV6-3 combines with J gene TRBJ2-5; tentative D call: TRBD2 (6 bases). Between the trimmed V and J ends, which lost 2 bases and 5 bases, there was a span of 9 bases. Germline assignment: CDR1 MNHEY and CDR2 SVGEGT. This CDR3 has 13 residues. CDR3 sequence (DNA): TGTGCCAGCAGTTACGCGGGGTACGAGACCCAGTACTTC. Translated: CASSYAGYETQYF.

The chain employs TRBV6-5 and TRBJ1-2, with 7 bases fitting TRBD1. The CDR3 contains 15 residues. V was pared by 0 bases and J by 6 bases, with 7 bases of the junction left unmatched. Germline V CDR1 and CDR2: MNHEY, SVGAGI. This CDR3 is CASSYSMGTADGYTF. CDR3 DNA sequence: TGTGCCAGCAGTTACTCGATGGGGACAGCCGATGGCTACACCTTC.

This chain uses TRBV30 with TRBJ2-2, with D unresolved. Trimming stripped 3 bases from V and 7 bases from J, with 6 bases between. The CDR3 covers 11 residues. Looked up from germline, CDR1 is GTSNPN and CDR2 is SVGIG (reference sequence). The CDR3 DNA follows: TGTGCCTGGAGGGCTTACGGGGAGCTGTTTTTT. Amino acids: CAWRAYGELFF. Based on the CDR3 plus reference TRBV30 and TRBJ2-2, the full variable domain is SQTIHQWPATLVQPVGSPLSLECTVEGTSNPNLYWYRQAAGRGLQLLFYSVGIGQISSEVPQNLSASRPQDRQFILSSKKLLLSDSGFYLCAWRAYGELFFGEGSRLTVL.

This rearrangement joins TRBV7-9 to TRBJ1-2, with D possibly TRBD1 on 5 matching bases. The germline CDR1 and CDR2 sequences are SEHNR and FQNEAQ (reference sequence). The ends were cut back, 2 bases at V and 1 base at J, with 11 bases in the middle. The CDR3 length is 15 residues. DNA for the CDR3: TGTGCCAGCAGCTTACAGGGTTCCATTAACTATGGCTACACCTTC. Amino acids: CASSLQGSINYGYTF.

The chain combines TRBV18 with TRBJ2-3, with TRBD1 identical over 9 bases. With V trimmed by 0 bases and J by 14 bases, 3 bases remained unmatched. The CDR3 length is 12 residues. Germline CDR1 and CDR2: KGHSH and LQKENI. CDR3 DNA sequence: TGTGCCAGCTCACCACCGGGACAGGGCCGGTATTTT. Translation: CASSPPGQGRYF.

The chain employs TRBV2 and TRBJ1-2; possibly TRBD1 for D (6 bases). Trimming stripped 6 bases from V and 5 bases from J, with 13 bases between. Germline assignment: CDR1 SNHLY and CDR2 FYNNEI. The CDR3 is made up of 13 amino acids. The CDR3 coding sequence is TGTGCCAGCAGCGTGGACAGATATTATGGCTACACCTTC. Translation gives CASSVDRYYGYTF.